The clone carrying this TCR beta chain was seen just once. The V segment lost 3 bases and the J segment 8 bases; nucleotides outside the gene matches: 4. The CDR3 has 13 amino acids. Germline CDR1 reads SGHRS; CDR2 reads YFSETQ. This sample was included in a study of radiotherapy plus CTLA-4 blockade in lung cancer. Looking at the study overall: Objective responses occurred in 18% of patients; around 30% had disease control.

Clones were sequenced by immunoSEQ multiplex PCR, and TCRdb holds only the in-frame ones, with some missing. The sample consists of 26,000 or so clones, around 85% of them appearing once. The receptor comes from a human donor with non-small cell lung cancer who had stable disease on radiotherapy plus ipilimumab. The chain is built from TRBV5-1 and TRBJ1-4; 7 bases line up with TRBD1. This specimen was peripheral blood, taken from a patient treated with radiotherapy plus ipilimumab. CDR3: CASSSQGQEKLFF. In DNA form, the CDR3 reads TGCGCCAGCAGCTCCCAGGGACAGGAAAAACTGTTTTTT.